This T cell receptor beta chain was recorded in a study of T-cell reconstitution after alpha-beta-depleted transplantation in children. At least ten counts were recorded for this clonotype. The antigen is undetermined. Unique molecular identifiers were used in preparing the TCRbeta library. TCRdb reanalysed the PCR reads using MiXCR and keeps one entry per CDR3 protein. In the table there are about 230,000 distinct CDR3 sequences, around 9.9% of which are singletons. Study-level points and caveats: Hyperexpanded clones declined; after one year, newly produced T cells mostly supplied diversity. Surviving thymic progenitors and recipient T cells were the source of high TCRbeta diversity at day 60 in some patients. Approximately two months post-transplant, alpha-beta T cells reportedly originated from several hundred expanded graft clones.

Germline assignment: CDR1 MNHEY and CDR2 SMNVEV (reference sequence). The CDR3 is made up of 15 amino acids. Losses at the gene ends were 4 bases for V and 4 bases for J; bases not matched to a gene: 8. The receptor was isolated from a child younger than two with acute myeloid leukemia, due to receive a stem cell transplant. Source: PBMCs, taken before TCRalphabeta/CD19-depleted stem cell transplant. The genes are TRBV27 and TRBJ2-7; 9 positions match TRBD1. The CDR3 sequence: CASSSPGQGWYEQYF. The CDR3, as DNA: TGTGCCAGCAGTTCCCCGGGACAGGGTTGGTACGAGCAGTACTTC.